Here is one T cell receptor beta chain with its context. What this receptor recognizes is not known. Per-nucleotide qualities are absent, and no much larger clonotype sits a single base away. CDR1 MGHDK and CDR2 SYGVNS were looked up in the germline V gene. Unmatched junction bases come to 9, with V trimmed by 8 bases and J by 2 bases. The CDR3 covers 14 residues, taking in both the cysteine and the phenylalanine. The read is trimmed to its CDR3 DNA, 42 bases read in frame from base 1. The record originates from a study of CD8 T cells in Susac syndrome (dated by TCRdb to the late 2010s). Turning to the overall study: Repertoire sequencing was used to test whether CD8+ T cell activation and differentiation in Susac syndrome was antigen driven. The study compared CD8+ T cell repertoire clonality among 12 healthy donors, around 14 Susac syndrome patients and fewer than 19 multiple sclerosis patients.

High-throughput TCR beta sequencing profiled peripheral blood CD8+ and CD4+ T cells from healthy donors, Susac syndrome patients and multiple sclerosis patients. The multiple sclerosis controls were treatment-naive patients whose relapsing-remitting disease, either stable or active, fulfilled the revised McDonald criteria. CD8+ TEMRA cells were enriched by FACS, while bulk CD8+ and CD4+ T cells were purified by magnetic negative isolation. Blood was collected in EDTA tubes and processed within 24 hours, with PBMCs isolated through density gradient centrifugation. PBMCs intended for TCR sequencing were frozen in liquid nitrogen and were later thawed in a 37 degrees C water bath. The sorted or isolated CD4+, CD8+ and CD8+ TEMRA cells had a purity of 90% or higher. Study-wide findings and limitations: The number of individuals in the TCR sequencing and HLA analysis was recognized as being relatively small.

RNA was extracted using the RNeasy kit, and roughly 0.5 to 1 ug of the RNA was reverse transcribed with random hexamers. The immunoSEQ multiplex PCR assay, covering 54 Vbeta and 13 Jbeta segments, was used to amplify TCR beta CDR3 regions. To correct PCR amplification bias, a synthetic template baseline was used for both primer optimization and computational correction. Concerning the study's data processing: Only productive sequences were kept, with reads annotated to V, D and J genes according to IMGT and analyzed in immunoSEQ Analyzer. Clonality was computed as one minus Shannon entropy normalized by log2 of the number of productive unique sequences. Public and private clones were assessed among the 100 most prevalent clones of each patient and control. Susac-specific clones were defined as absent from healthy and MS cohorts, around 980 published viral clones and other ImmuneACCESS disease sequences. TCRdb took the public reads, trimmed them with fastp at Q25, ran MiXCR for clone calling and kept in-frame beta chains. For every CDR3 protein sequence, its rows merge into one entry that carries the most common genes and DNA. The V and J calls and clone size are TCRdb's, not the authors'. Recorded for this sample are about 73,000 distinct CDR3 sequences; around 96% of them occurred a single time. Just under 0.4% of the sample is taken by the ten largest.

The chain is made from TRBV25-1 and TRBJ2-7; 7 central nucleotides agree with TRBD1. Sequenced: CD8+ T cells from PBMCs. The source is a human donor with multiple sclerosis. The nucleotide sequence reads as follows: TGTGCCAGCTCATACCCAGGACAGGCCTACGAGCAGTACTTC. Its amino acids are CASSYPGQAYEQYF.